These 25 T cell receptor beta chains came from one sample sequenced in a study of metastatic and nonmetastatic thyroid tumors. TCRdb re-clonotyped the PCR reads through MiXCR. This table has 7,700 or so clones, 29% appearing once. Thyroid surgery had not been preceded by any treatment in any patient. Material for sequencing was tumor tissue. All receptors come from a female donor with papillary thyroid cancer or a benign thyroid nodule (not recorded which). Some clones in this sample may be carry-over from other donors' samples.

V and J are TRBV10-1 and TRBJ2-7, with 7 bases that match TRBD2. The CDR3 is made up of 17 amino acids. Germline V lookup: CDR1 WNHNN, CDR2 SYGVQD (reference sequence). The ends lost 6 bases at V and 2 bases at J; junction bases unmatched: 16. In DNA form, the CDR3 reads TGCGCCAGCAGCCTTGTGAAAGGGGCTAGCGGTACCTACGAGCAGTACTTC. Translated, it gives CASSLVKGASGTYEQYF.

The rearrangement joins TRBV11-1 to TRBJ1-1; the D is unclear. The V end was cut by 5 bases, the J end by 1 base, with 17 bases between. Germline assignment: CDR1 SGHAT and CDR2 FQDESV (reference sequence). CDR3 length: 16 residues. The CDR3 nucleotides read TGTGCCAGCAGCCTACTCCTGGGCCCGGGGAACACTGAAGCTTTCTTT. Its protein product is CASSLLLGPGNTEAFF.

In its sample, this clone is medium-sized. V usage is TRBV5-1 and J usage is TRBJ2-3; possibly TRBD1 for D (6 bases). The V gene lost 5 bases and the J gene lost 1 base, with 11 bases spanning the gap. CDR3 length equals 14 residues. CDR1 and CDR2 (germline): SGHRS, YFSETQ. The CDR3 reads CASSRQEGTDTQYF. The CDR3 DNA reads as TGCGCCAGCAGTAGACAGGAGGGCACAGATACGCAGTATTTT. Using reference TRBV5-1 and TRBJ2-3 for the parts outside the CDR3, the full variable domain is KAGVTQTPRYLIKTRGQQVTLSCSPISGHRSVSWYQQTPGQGLQFLFEYFSETQRNKGNFPGRFSGRQFSNSRSEMNVSTLELGDSALYLCASSRQEGTDTQYFGPGTRLTVL.

The J gene is TRBJ1-1, the V gene TRBV12-3 or TRBV12-4, with a weak D call TRBD1 (5 bases). V was pared by 5 bases and J by 1 base, with 8 bases between. CDR3 length: 13 amino acids. CDR3 bases: TGTGCCAGCAGTCCCACAGGGAACACTGAAGCTTTCTTT. Its translation is CASSPTGNTEAFF.

This clone is deemed medium-sized (0.01 to 0.1%). The chain uses TRBV7-3 and TRBJ1-6, with 9 bases fitting TRBD1. Trimming removed 2 bases from V and 7 bases from J; junction bases left unmatched: 3. The CDR3 contains 15 residues. Per germline, CDR1 SGHTA and CDR2 FQGTGA. Written as DNA, the CDR3 is TGTGCCAGCAGCTTATTGGGACAGGGAAATTCACCCCTCCACTTT. Its protein product is CASSLLGQGNSPLHF.

This clone was counted a few times. The gene calls are TRBV12-3 or TRBV12-4 and TRBJ2-1; D is perhaps TRBD1 (6 bases). V gave up 5 bases and J gave up 3 bases, with 14 bases separating them. The CDR3 sequence is 15 residues long. The CDR3 DNA reads as TGTGCCAGCAGTCCTCTCCGGGACATCTACAATGAGCAGTTCTTC. This sequence encodes CASSPLRDIYNEQFF.

This clone was observed many times. This chain joins TRBV19 and TRBJ1-1; no reliable D call. V lost 5 bases to trimming and J lost 4 bases, with 11 bases between them. This CDR3 has 13 amino acids. Germline V lookup: CDR1 LNHDA, CDR2 SQIVND (reference sequence). The CDR3 region is CASSSQSGTEAFF. In nucleotides, the CDR3 is TGTGCCAGTAGTTCGCAAAGTGGCACTGAAGCTTTCTTT.

This clone was recorded a few times. This chain links TRBV6-1 with TRBJ2-7; 12 bases align to TRBD2. The length of the CDR3 is 15 residues. Trimming removed 6 bases from V and 3 bases from J; junction bases left unmatched: 6. Germline V lookup: CDR1 MNHNS, CDR2 SASEGT. The CDR3, as DNA: TGTGCCAGCAGACCACGACTAGCGGGAGTCTACGAGCAGTACTTC. Translating it yields CASRPRLAGVYEQYF.

In its sample, this clone was seen many times. This chain uses TRBV30 with TRBJ2-1; weak D call: TRBD2 (5 bases). The CDR3 is 12 amino acids. The germline V gene has CDR1 GTSNPN and CDR2 SVGIG (reference sequence). Trimming took 4 bases from V and 9 from J, leaving 13 bases between them. The CDR3 spells CAWTPRASEQFF. CDR3 DNA sequence: TGTGCCTGGACCCCGCGGGCGAGTGAGCAGTTCTTC.

The J gene is TRBJ2-1, the V gene TRBV3-1; 8 nucleotides align to TRBD2. This CDR3 has 12 residues. The J segment lost 16 bases and the V segment lost 4 bases, leaving 9 bases of the junction unmatched. CDR1 and CDR2 (germline): LGHDT, YNNKEL (reference sequence). CDR3 region: CASSLLSGALFF. In nucleotides, the CDR3 is TGTGCCAGCAGCCTCCTTAGCGGGGCCCTCTTCTTC.

This clone was counted many times. V gene TRBV29-1 combines with J gene TRBJ2-1; D call uncertain. CDR1 is SQVTM and CDR2 is ANQGSEA in the germline V gene. Trimming removed 4 bases from V and 4 bases from J, with 14 bases in between. CDR3 length equals 14 residues. In nucleotides, the CDR3 is TGCAGCGTTGTCAAGCCCAACGGGTACAATGAGCAGTTCTTC. It specifies CSVVKPNGYNEQFF.

By share, this clone ranks as medium-sized (0.01 to 0.1%). The chain joins TRBV2 to TRBJ2-2, with D unclear. This CDR3 is 13 amino acids long. Germline lookup yields CDR1 SNHLY and CDR2 FYNNEI. V lost 7 bases, J lost 4 bases, and 10 bases lay in between. CDR3 amino acids: CASTPLSTGELFF. DNA of the CDR3: TGTGCCAGCACCCCCCTCTCCACCGGGGAGCTGTTTTTT. Together with reference TRBV2 and TRBJ2-2, the CDR3 gives the full variable domain: EPEVTQTPSHQVTQMGQEVILRCVPISNHLYFYWYRQILGQKVEFLVSFYNNEISEKSEIFDDQFSVERPDGSNFTLKIRSTKLEDSAMYFCASTPLSTGELFFGEGSRLTVL.

The V and J genes are TRBV5-1 and TRBJ1-5, with 7 bases aligning to TRBD1. V lost 4 bases, J lost 0 bases, and 16 bases stayed unmatched. This CDR3 spans 19 amino acids. From germline, CDR1 is SGHRS and CDR2 YFSETQ. CDR3 residues: CASSPLGTAAAFSNQPQHF. DNA for the CDR3: TGCGCCAGCAGCCCCTTGGGGACAGCCGCAGCTTTTAGCAATCAGCCCCAGCATTTT.

This chain joins TRBV7-6 and TRBJ2-3; D gene uncertain. This CDR3 has 15 amino acids. V lost 2 bases and J 4 bases, leaving 13 bases between the germline ends. In germline, CDR1 is SGHVS, CDR2 FNYEAQ. The CDR3: CASSLFVWGSDTQYF. The CDR3 DNA reads TGTGCCAGCAGCTTATTTGTGTGGGGATCAGATACGCAGTATTTT.

The rearrangement uses TRBV5-4 and TRBJ2-5, with D perhaps being TRBD1 or TRBD2 (5 bases each). Trimming took off 3 bases at V and 1 base at J, with 13 bases between the two ends. This CDR3 spans 15 amino acids. Per germline, CDR1 SGHNT and CDR2 YYREEE (reference sequence). The CDR3, as DNA: TGTGCCAGCAGCTCTGAATGGGGACGCCAAGAGACCCAGTACTTC. This gives the protein CASSSEWGRQETQYF.

This clone was observed at least ten times. This rearrangement joins TRBV13 to TRBJ2-1; a possible D gene is TRBD2 (5 bases). The CDR3 is 17 residues long. V was clipped by 1 base and J by 2 bases, with 15 bases between them. The germline gives CDR1 PRHDT, CDR2 FYEKMQ (reference sequence). CDR3 amino acids: CASSLAGGRAAYNEQFF. CDR3 DNA: TGTGCCAGCAGCTTAGCGGGCGGGCGCGCAGCCTACAATGAGCAGTTCTTC.

Many counts were recorded for this clone. The V call is TRBV29-1, the J call TRBJ1-5; 9 positions match TRBD1. Looked up from germline, CDR1 is SQVTM and CDR2 is ANQGSEA. The CDR3 spans 14 residues. Germline trimming cut 6 bases from V and 6 bases from J; bases unmatched to any gene: 9. DNA of the CDR3: TGCAGCGTCCAGACAGGGGGAGGGGGTCAGCCCCAGCATTTT. Its translation is CSVQTGGGGQPQHF.

This clone occurred many times. A read error is possible here, since a much larger clone lies one base away. The sample holds other DNA sequences that translate to the same CDR3. The CDR3 DNA follows: TGCAGTGCTAGAGATGGGACAGGGGACACTGAGGCTTTCTTT. It is translated as CSARDGTGDTEAFF. This chain connects TRBV20-1 to TRBJ1-1, with 10 bases matching TRBD1. The CDR3 is 14 residues long. In germline, CDR1 is DFQATT, CDR2 SNEGSKA (reference sequence).

This rearrangement joins TRBV11-1 to TRBJ1-1, with a weak D call TRBD1 (6 bases). The CDR3 is made up of 16 amino acids. In germline, CDR1 is SGHAT, CDR2 FQDESV (reference sequence). V lost 0 bases and J lost 0, with 11 bases in between. CDR3 protein: CASSLAQGRLNTEAFF. The CDR3 coding sequence is TGTGCCAGCAGCTTAGCTCAGGGGCGATTGAACACTGAAGCTTTCTTT.

This clone came up many times. This chain joins TRBV20-1 and TRBJ2-1; either TRBD1 or TRBD2 may supply D (6 bases each). Trimming removed 1 base at V and 4 bases at J, with 32 bases between. Per germline, CDR1 DFQATT and CDR2 SNEGSKA (reference sequence). The CDR3 loop spans 21 amino acids. CDR3 coding DNA: TGCAGTGCTAGAGCTTCAACCGCAACCCTTCGAAGGGGGGCACGGTACAATGAGCAGTTCTTC. Amino acids: CSARASTATLRRGARYNEQFF.

V usage is TRBV20-1 and J usage is TRBJ1-2, with D perhaps matching TRBD1 (5 bases). The CDR3 runs to 14 residues. Germline loops: CDR1 DFQATT, CDR2 SNEGSKA (reference sequence). The ends were cut back, 0 bases at V and 5 bases at J, with 13 bases in the middle. The CDR3, as DNA: TGCAGTGCTAGAGATGGGGCCCGGGGGTATGGCTACACCTTC. This sequence encodes CSARDGARGYGYTF.

The V call is TRBV7-2, the J call TRBJ1-1; perhaps TRBD1 as D (6 bases). This CDR3 is built from 13 residues. V was shortened by 7 bases and J by 6 bases, with 15 bases between the two germline ends. In germline, CDR1 is SGHTA, CDR2 FQGNSA. The CDR3 spells CASIPGRGSEAFF. The CDR3 DNA follows: TGTGCCAGCATCCCTGGCAGGGGATCTGAAGCTTTCTTT. Together with reference TRBV7-2 and TRBJ1-1, the CDR3 gives the full variable domain: GAGVSQSPSNKVTEKGKDVELRCDPISGHTALYWYRQSLGQGLEFLIYFQGNSAPDKSGLPSDRFSAERTGGSVSTLTIQRTQQEDSAVYLCASIPGRGSEAFFGQGTRLTVV.

This clone is classed as large. Within the sample, other DNA sequences also encode this same CDR3. The rearrangement joins TRBV28 to TRBJ2-1; 7 positions agree with TRBD1. The CDR3 is 18 amino acids. J gave up 8 bases and V 5 bases, and 21 bases lay outside the gene matches. Germline CDR1 reads MDHEN; CDR2 reads SYDVKM. CDR3 nucleotides: TGTGCCAGCAGTAAGCTCTGGGACAGCTCCACCCTCGCCCATGAGCAGTTCTTC. Translating gives CASSKLWDSSTLAHEQFF.

As for this clone: Its ends do not fully match the called genes, so a read error is possible. This rearrangement joins TRBV2 to TRBJ1-5, with 7 bases identical to TRBD1. The CDR3 has 14 residues. The germline CDR1 and CDR2 sequences are SNHLY and FYNNEI. As DNA, the CDR3 is TGTGCCAGCAGTGAACAGACAGGGAATCAGCCCCAGCACTTT. Translated, it gives CASSEQTGNQPQHF.

As concerns this clone: A much larger clone differs by one base, so this may be a read error. The sample holds other DNA sequences that translate to the same CDR3. The genes are TRBV11-2 and TRBJ2-1; D possibly uses TRBD1 or TRBD2 (6 bases each). The CDR3 extends over 17 amino acids. V was clipped by 1 base and J by 0 bases, with 13 bases between them. Germline-derived CDR1 and CDR2 are SGHAT and FQNNGV. Here the CDR3 DNA reads TGTGCCAGCAGCTTAGGAAGAGGGGGGAGCTCCTACAATGAGCAGTTCTTC. Residues: CASSLGRGGSSYNEQFF.